This T cell receptor (beta chain) originates from a study of blood T cell repertoires in COVID-19. In the study overall: In each case, the material was cDNA or gDNA derived from T cells, B-cell-depleted T cells, or PBMCs.

Seattle-derived patients entered the study during active infection and were followed longitudinally. Original analysis: The authors estimated nucleated cell counts from reference gene primer amplification. Method: immunoSEQ multiplex PCR; TCRdb's copy keeps in-frame clones and lacks some. For V, J and clone size, that table is used; D and trimming come from the DNA. The sample includes about 300,000 clones, about 81% of them seen just once. The CDR3 runs to 15 residues. V gave up 3 bases and J gave up 7 bases, with 17 bases separating them. Germline CDR1 SGDLS, CDR2 YYNGEE. The sample comprised peripheral blood. This receptor was obtained from a human donor with COVID-19, enrolled during active disease. The donor label of this sample is uncertain. The rearrangement uses TRBV9 and TRBJ1-3, with D maybe TRBD1 (6 bases). The CDR3 region is CASSAQQGMGNTIYF. In DNA form, the CDR3 reads TGTGCCAGCAGCGCCCAACAGGGAATGGGGAACACCATATATTTT.